This TCR beta chain appears in the sequencing data of a study of blood T cell repertoires in COVID-19. Clones were read by immunoSEQ multiplex PCR, and TCRdb kept only the in-frame ones, dropping some. The sample consists of about 97,000 clones, approximately 85% of them appearing once. Germline V CDR1 and CDR2: LNHNV, YYDKDF (reference sequence). The CDR3 length is 13 residues. The ends were cut back, 5 bases at V and 4 bases at J, with 8 bases in the middle. The sequence was collected from a man aged 40-55 years with active or convalescent COVID-19. Input material: peripheral blood. V gene TRBV15 combines with J gene TRBJ2-2; D is perhaps TRBD2 (5 bases). The CDR3 spells CATSGRGTGELFF. The CDR3 nucleotides are TGTGCCACCAGCGGACGGGGCACCGGGGAGCTGTTTTTT. Looking up the rest from reference TRBV15 and TRBJ2-2 gives the full variable domain: DAMVIQNPRYQVTQFGKPVTLSCSQTLNHNVMYWYQQKSSQAPKLLFHYYDKDFNNEADTPDNFQSRRPNTSFCFLDIRSPGLGDTAMYLCATSGRGTGELFFGEGSRLTVL.